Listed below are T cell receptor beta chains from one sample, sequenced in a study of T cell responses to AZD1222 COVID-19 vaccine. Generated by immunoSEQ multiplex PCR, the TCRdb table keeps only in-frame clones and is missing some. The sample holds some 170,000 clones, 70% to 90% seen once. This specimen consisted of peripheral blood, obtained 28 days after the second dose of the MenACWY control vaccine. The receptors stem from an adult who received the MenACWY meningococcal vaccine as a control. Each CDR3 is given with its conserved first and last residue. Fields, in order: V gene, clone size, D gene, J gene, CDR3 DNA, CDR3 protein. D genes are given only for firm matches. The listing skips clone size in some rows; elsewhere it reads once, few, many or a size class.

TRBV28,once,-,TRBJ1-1,TGTGCCAGCAGTGAAGACAGCACCGTCCCAAAAGCTTTCTTT,CASSEDSTVPKAFF
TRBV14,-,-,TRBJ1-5,TGTGCCAGCAGCCGAAACGATTGGATGACCCAGCATTTT,CASSRNDWMTQHF
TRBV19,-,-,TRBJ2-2,TGTGCCAGTAAGGAGGGGCCGAACACCGGGGAGCTGTTTTTT,CASKEGPNTGELFF
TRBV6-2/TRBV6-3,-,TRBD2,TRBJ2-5,TGTGCCAGCAGTTCTGCAGCGGGACTACGCCAAGAGACCCAGTACTTC,CASSSAAGLRQETQYF
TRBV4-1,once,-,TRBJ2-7,TGCGCCAGCAGCCTAACAGGGTCCTACGAGCAGTACTTC,CASSLTGSYEQYF
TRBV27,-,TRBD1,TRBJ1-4,TGTGCCAGCAGTTTAGTGTCAGGGGGCGAAAAACTGTTTTTT,CASSLVSGGEKLFF
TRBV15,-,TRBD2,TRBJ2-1,TGTGCCACCAGCAGAGATCGCGGGAGGGATTACAATGAGCAGTTCTTC,CATSRDRGRDYNEQFF
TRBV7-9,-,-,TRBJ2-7,TGTGCCAGCAGCCCTACATCAGGGAGGTACTACGAGCAGTACTTC,CASSPTSGRYYEQYF
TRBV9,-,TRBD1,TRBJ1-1,TGTGCCAGCAGCGGGCGGGGGACAGGAGACACTGAAGCTTTCTTT,CASSGRGTGDTEAFF
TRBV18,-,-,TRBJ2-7,TGTGCCAGCTCGCATACAGAGACCTACGAGCAGTACTTC,CASSHTETYEQYF
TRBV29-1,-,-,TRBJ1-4,TGCAGCGTTGCCCACCGGAGTAATGAAAAACTGTTTTTT,CSVAHRSNEKLFF
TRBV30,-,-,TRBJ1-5,TGTGCCTGGAGTGTCCAGTACAATCAGCCCCAGCATTTT,CAWSVQYNQPQHF